The clone carrying this T cell receptor (beta chain) has a single count. Its antigen is not known. The CDR3 consists of 15 residues. V lost 6 bases, J lost 4 bases, and 18 bases lay in between. Germline assignment: CDR1 MNHNY and CDR2 SVGAGI (reference sequence). The data were produced by immunoSEQ multiplex PCR, yet TCRdb's version contains in-frame clones alone and is incomplete. The table shows around 140,000 clones, with about 91% occurring only once. The data belong to a study of T cell responses to AZD1222 COVID-19 vaccine. Study results and caveats: Females outnumbered males among donors, who were mostly white British; clonal diversity was possibly underestimated. Reportedly, nearly half the spike-specific TCRs target unmutated variant regions.

This chain joins TRBV6-6 and TRBJ1-2; weak D call: TRBD1 (5 bases). This clonotype was obtained from an adult who received the AZD1222 COVID-19 vaccine. Sequencing was performed on peripheral blood, taken 28 days after the second AZD1222 dose. DNA of the CDR3: TGTGCCAGCAGACCCCTAGGTGGGGCATTCTATGGCTACACCTTC. It yields the protein CASRPLGGAFYGYTF.